The text below deals with one T cell receptor beta chain. This record belongs to a study of OX40 agonist ivuxolimab in advanced cancers. Repertoires were generated with immunoSEQ multiplex PCR, while TCRdb's copy carries only in-frame clones and drops some. The sample lists over 60,000 clones, approximately 83% occurring once. The CDR3 loop spans 14 amino acids. The V gene's germline CDR1 is SNHLY and CDR2 FYNNEI. V trimming: 5 bases; J trimming: 2 bases; junction bases outside the gene matches: 6. The sequencing used CD4+ or CD8+ T cells sorted from blood, collected in a trial of the OX40 agonist ivuxolimab. This TCR was recovered from an adult with an advanced solid tumor such as melanoma, head and neck, liver or kidney cancer. The rearrangement joins TRBV2 to TRBJ2-7; 7 bases align to TRBD1. As DNA, the CDR3 is TGTGCCAGCAGTCGACAGGGAACAGCCTACGAGCAGTACTTC. This sequence encodes CASSRQGTAYEQYF. Supplemented by reference TRBV2 and TRBJ2-7, the full variable domain reads EPEVTQTPSHQVTQMGQEVILRCVPISNHLYFYWYRQILGQKVEFLVSFYNNEISEKSEIFDDQFSVERPDGSNFTLKIRSTKLEDSAMYFCASSRQGTAYEQYFGPGTRLTVT.